This T cell receptor (beta chain) came from a study of blood T cells in healthy people across ages. Study-wide context: About one barcoded beta molecule per two T cells came from capture by template switching.

General study results and limits: Measured against age, TCR beta diversity per million T cells decreased in a roughly linear manner. Diversity was higher, and naive CD4+ cells more numerous, in long-lived donors than in aged donors.

The germline V and J ends were trimmed by 1 base and 2 bases, with 7 bases remaining between them. Germline CDR1 SGHRS, CDR2 YFSETQ. This CDR3 has 13 amino acids. Alongside a J-beta primer mix, a sample-barcoded 5' primer served in a second PCR lasting about 7 to 11 cycles. TCRdb fed the 5' RACE reads into MiXCR, producing one record per CDR3 protein. The data show almost 300,000 distinct CDR3 sequences, 27% seen once. Healthy Caucasian individuals from Russia aged about 6 to 90 were enrolled as donors. The sample holds many counts of this clonotype. Its antigen is undetermined. The specimen sequenced was blood. This TCR was sampled from a woman in her seventies in good health. The chain couples TRBV5-1 to TRBJ2-7; tentative D call: TRBD2 (5 bases). The CDR3 DNA sequence: TGCGCCAGCAGCTTGAGTAGCGCCTACGAGCAGTACTTC. This encodes CASSLSSAYEQYF. Using reference TRBV5-1 and TRBJ2-7 for the parts outside the CDR3, the full variable domain is KAGVTQTPRYLIKTRGQQVTLSCSPISGHRSVSWYQQTPGQGLQFLFEYFSETQRNKGNFPGRFSGRQFSNSRSEMNVSTLELGDSALYLCASSLSSAYEQYFGPGTRLTVT.